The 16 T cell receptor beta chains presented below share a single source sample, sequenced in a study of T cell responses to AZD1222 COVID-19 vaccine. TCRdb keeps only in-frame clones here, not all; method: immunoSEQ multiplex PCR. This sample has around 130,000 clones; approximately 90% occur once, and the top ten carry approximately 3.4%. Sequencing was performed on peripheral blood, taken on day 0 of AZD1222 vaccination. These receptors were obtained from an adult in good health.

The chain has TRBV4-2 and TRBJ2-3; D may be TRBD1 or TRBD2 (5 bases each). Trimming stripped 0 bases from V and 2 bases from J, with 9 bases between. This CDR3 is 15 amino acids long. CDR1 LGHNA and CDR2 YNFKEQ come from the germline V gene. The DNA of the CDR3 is TGTGCCAGCAGCCAAGATATGGGGACCACAGATACGCAGTATTTT. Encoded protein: CASSQDMGTTDTQYF.

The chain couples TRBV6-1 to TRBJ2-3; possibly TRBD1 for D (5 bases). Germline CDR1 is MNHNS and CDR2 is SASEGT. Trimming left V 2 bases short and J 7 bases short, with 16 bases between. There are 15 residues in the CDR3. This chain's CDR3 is CASSERGGATNTQYF. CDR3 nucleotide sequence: TGTGCCAGCAGTGAAAGGGGCGGAGCCACGAATACGCAGTATTTT.

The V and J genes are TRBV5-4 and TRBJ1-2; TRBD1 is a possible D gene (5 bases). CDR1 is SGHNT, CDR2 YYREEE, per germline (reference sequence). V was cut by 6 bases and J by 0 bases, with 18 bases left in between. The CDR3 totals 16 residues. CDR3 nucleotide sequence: TGTGCCAGCATCCGGGACGGTCCGAATCCTAACTATGGCTACACCTTC. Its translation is CASIRDGPNPNYGYTF.

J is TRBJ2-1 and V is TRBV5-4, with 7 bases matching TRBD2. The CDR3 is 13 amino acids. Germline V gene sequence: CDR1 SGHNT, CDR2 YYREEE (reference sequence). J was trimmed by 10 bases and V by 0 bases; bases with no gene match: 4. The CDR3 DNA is TGTGCCAGCAGCTTGGGACTAGCAGGAGAGCAGTTCTTC. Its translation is CASSLGLAGEQFF. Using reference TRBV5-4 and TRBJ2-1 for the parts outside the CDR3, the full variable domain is ETGVTQSPTHLIKTRGQQVTLRCSSQSGHNTVSWYQQALGQGPQFIFQYYREEENGRGNFPPRFSGLQFPNYSSELNVNALELDDSALYLCASSLGLAGEQFFGPGTRLTVL.

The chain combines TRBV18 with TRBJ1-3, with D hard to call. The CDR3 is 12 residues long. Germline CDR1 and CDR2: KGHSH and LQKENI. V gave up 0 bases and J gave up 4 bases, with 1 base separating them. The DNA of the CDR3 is TGTGCCAGCTCACCACCCGGAAACACCATATATTTT. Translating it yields CASSPPGNTIYF.

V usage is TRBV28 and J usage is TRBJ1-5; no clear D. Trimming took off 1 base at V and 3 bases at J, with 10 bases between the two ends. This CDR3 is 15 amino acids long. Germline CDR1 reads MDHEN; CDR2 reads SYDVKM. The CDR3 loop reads CASSLLSGPNQPQHF. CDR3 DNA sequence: TGTGCCAGCAGTTTATTGTCGGGTCCCAATCAGCCCCAGCATTTT.

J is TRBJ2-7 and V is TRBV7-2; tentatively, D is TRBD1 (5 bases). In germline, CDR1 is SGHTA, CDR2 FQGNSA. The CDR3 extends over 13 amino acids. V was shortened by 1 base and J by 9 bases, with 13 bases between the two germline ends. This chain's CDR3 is CASSLETGSGQYF. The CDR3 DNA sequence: TGTGCCAGCAGCTTAGAAACAGGTTCCGGGCAGTACTTC.

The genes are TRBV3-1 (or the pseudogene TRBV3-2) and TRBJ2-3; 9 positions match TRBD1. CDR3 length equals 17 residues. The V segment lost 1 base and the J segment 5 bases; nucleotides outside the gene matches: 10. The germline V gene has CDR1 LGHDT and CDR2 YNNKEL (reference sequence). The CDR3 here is CASSQAFRDRVKDTQYF. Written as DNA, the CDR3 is TGTGCCAGCAGCCAAGCATTCCGGGACAGGGTTAAAGATACGCAGTATTTT.

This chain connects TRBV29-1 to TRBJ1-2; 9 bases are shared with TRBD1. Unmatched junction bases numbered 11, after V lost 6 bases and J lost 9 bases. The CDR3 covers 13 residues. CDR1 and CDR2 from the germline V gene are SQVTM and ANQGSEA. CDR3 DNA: TGCAGCGTCCGGGACAGGGACGGTGTTCGCTACACCTTC. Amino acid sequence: CSVRDRDGVRYTF.

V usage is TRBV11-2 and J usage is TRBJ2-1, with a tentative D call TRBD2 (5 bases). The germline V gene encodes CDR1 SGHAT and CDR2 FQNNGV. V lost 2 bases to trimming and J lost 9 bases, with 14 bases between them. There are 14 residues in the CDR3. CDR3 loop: CASSLRVVGIEQFF. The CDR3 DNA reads TGTGCCAGCAGCTTAAGAGTGGTCGGGATTGAGCAGTTCTTC.

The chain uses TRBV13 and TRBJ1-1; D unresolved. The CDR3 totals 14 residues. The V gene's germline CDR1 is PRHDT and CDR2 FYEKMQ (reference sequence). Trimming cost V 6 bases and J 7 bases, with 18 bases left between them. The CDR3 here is CASRLRVRSGEAFF. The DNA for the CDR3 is TGTGCCAGCAGGTTGAGGGTAAGAAGCGGTGAAGCTTTCTTT.

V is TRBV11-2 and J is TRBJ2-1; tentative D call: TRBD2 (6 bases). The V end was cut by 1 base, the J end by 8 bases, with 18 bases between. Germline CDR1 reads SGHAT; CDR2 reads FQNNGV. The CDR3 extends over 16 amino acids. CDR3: CASSLGGTGNIHEQFF. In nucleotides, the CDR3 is TGTGCCAGCAGCTTAGGAGGGACTGGAAATATCCATGAGCAGTTCTTC. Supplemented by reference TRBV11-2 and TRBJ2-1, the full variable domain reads EAGVAQSPRYKIIEKRQSVAFWCNPISGHATLYWYQQILGQGPKLLIQFQNNGVVDDSQLPKDRFSAERLKGVDSTLKIQPAKLEDSAVYLCASSLGGTGNIHEQFFGPGTRLTVL.

CDR3 coding DNA: TGTGCCAGCAGCTTAGCCGTTTCGAGGGACCACACCGGGGAGCTGTTTTTT. Translating it yields CASSLAVSRDHTGELFF. V and J are TRBV7-2 and TRBJ2-2; D may correspond to TRBD1 or TRBD2 (5 bases each). The CDR3 is 17 amino acids. The germline V and J ends were trimmed by 0 bases and 3 bases, with 14 bases remaining between them. Germline V CDR1 and CDR2: SGHTA, FQGNSA.

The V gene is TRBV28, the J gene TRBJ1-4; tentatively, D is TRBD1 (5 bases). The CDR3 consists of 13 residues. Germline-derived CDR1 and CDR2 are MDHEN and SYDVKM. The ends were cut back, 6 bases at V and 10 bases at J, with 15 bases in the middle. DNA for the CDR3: TGTGCCAGCAGAAGGGGCCCTTGGGGAAAACTGTTTTTT. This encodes CASRRGPWGKLFF.

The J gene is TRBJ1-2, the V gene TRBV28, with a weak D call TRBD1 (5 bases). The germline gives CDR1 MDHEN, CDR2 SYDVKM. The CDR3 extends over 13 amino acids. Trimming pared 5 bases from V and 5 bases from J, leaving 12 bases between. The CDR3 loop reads CASSLYRGYGYTF. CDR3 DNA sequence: TGTGCCAGCAGTCTGTATAGGGGTTATGGCTACACCTTC.

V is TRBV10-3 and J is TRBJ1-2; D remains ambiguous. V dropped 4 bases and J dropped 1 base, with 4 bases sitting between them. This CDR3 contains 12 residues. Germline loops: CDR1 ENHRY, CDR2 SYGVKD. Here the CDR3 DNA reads TGTGCCATCAGTGGGGGTAACTATGGCTACACCTTC. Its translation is CAISGGNYGYTF.